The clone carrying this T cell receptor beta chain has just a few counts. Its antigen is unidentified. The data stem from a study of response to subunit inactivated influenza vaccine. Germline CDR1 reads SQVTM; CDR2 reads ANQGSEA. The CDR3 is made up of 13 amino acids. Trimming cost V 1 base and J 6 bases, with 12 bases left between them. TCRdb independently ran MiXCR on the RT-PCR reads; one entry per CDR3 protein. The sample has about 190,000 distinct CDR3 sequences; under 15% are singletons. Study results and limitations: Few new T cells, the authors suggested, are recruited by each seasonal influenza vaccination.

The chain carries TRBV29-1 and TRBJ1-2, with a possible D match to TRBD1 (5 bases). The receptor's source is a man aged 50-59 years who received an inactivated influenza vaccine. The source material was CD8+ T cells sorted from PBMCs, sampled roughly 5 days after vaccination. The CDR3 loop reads CSVEGEGWNGYTF. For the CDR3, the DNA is TGCAGCGTTGAAGGGGAGGGGTGGAATGGCTACACCTTC.